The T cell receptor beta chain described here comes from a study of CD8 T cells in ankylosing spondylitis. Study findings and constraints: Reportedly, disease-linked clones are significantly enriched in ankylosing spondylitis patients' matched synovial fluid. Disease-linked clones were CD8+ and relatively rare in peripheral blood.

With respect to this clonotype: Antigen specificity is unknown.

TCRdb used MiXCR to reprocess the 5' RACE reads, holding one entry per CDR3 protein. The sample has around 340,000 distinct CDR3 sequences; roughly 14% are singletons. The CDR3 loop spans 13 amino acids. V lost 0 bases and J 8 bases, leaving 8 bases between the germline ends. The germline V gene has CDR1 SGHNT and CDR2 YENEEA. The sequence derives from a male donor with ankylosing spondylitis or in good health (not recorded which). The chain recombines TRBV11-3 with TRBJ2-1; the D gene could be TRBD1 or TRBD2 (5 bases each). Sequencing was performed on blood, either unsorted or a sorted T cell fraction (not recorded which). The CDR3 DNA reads TGTGCCAGCAGCTTAGATACGGGACATGAGCAGTTCTTC. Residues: CASSLDTGHEQFF.